Each of the 21 T cell receptor beta chains below was sequenced from the same sample in a study of T cells in Graves' hyperthyroidism and ophthalmopathy. Using RNA transcripts as the source, TCR beta CDR3 regions were amplified. TCR CDR3 underwent first-round RT-PCR with the HTBI primer set. MiXCR, applied by TCRdb to the multiplex PCR reads, yields one record per CDR3 protein. The table has hundreds of thousands of distinct CDR3 sequences, 46% seen once; the top ten hold about 7.8%. Sequencing was done on a sample of peripheral blood or thyroid tissue (not recorded which). The receptor source for this set is a woman between 18 and 30 years old with Graves' hyperthyroidism.

This clonotype has more than one count but fewer than ten. This chain connects TRBV20-1 to TRBJ2-7; D assignment may be TRBD1 or TRBD2 (5 bases each). Trimming took off 6 bases at V and 0 bases at J, with 21 bases between the two ends. The germline V gene has CDR1 DFQATT and CDR2 SNEGSKA (reference sequence). The CDR3 totals 16 residues. The CDR3 nucleotides are TGCAGTGCAAAGGAATCCGGGACGTACGCCTCCTACGAGCAGTACTTC. Its translation is CSAKESGTYASYEQYF.

This sequence joins TRBV20-1 and TRBJ2-5; the match to TRBD1 covers 7 bases. The germline CDR1 and CDR2 sequences are DFQATT and SNEGSKA (reference sequence). This CDR3 has 16 residues. J lost 0 bases, V lost 0 bases, and 7 bases had no gene match. The CDR3 sequence is CSARDGGQTYQETQYF. The CDR3 DNA reads TGCAGTGCTAGAGATGGGGGACAGACGTACCAAGAGACCCAGTACTTC.

This CDR3 is CASSFPRSLSGANVLTF. The CDR3 DNA reads as TGTGCCAGCAGTTTTCCCCGGTCCCTCTCTGGGGCCAACGTCCTGACTTTC. The chain links TRBV7-9 to TRBJ2-6; no reliable D call. The CDR3 contains 17 residues. V lost 6 bases to trimming and J lost 0 bases, with 15 bases between them. The germline V gene encodes CDR1 SEHNR and CDR2 FQNEAQ (reference sequence).

This clonotype was recorded a few times. This chain joins TRBV29-1 and TRBJ2-3; D is undetermined. Germline CDR1 is SQVTM and CDR2 is ANQGSEA. There are 12 residues in the CDR3. The V and J ends lost 8 bases and 0 bases respectively, with 9 bases between them. The CDR3 DNA sequence: TGCAGCTGGATGACTAGCACAGATACGCAGTATTTT. Protein: CSWMTSTDTQYF.

The rearrangement uses TRBV7-3 and TRBJ1-2; 8 bases line up with TRBD1. This CDR3 region has 15 residues. Germline V gene lookup returns CDR1 SGHTA and CDR2 FQGTGA. V was clipped by 0 bases and J by 4 bases; unmatched bases: 4. The CDR3 sequence: CASSLTQGAFYGYTF. CDR3 coding DNA: TGTGCCAGCAGCTTAACCCAGGGGGCCTTCTATGGCTACACCTTC.

The chain couples TRBV20-1 to TRBJ1-5, with a possible D match to TRBD1 (6 bases). The CDR3 covers 12 residues. Germline values: CDR1 DFQATT, CDR2 SNEGSKA (reference sequence). Trimming shortened V by 5 bases and J by 7 bases, and 12 bases separated the two germline ends. CDR3 in amino acids: CSARQARQPQHF. CDR3 coding DNA: TGCAGTGCTCGACAGGCTCGACAGCCCCAGCATTTT.

This clonotype was counted only a few times. This chain's CDR3 is CASSSRTGNPNTIYF. Here the CDR3 DNA reads TGTGCCAGCAGCTCTAGGACAGGGAACCCAAACACCATATATTTT. The chain is built from TRBV7-6 and TRBJ1-3; 8 nucleotides line up with TRBD1. The V and J ends lost 4 bases and 6 bases, in that order; junction bases with no gene match: 8. CDR3 length: 15 amino acids. The germline V gene has CDR1 SGHVS and CDR2 FNYEAQ.

This clonotype was recorded at least ten times. The gene calls are TRBV9 and TRBJ1-2; 7 bases line up with TRBD1. J was trimmed by 1 base and V by 4 bases; bases with no gene match: 1. This CDR3 is 13 amino acids long. Germline CDR1 SGDLS, CDR2 YYNGEE. The chain's CDR3 is CASSPGGNYGYTF. For the CDR3, the DNA is TGTGCCAGCAGCCCAGGGGGTAACTATGGCTACACCTTC.

The chain joins TRBV24-1 to TRBJ2-7, with 11 bases aligning to TRBD2. CDR1 and CDR2 from the germline V gene are KGHDR and SFDVKD. The CDR3 covers 16 residues. V trimming: 6 bases; J trimming: 7 bases; junction bases outside the gene matches: 13. CDR3 residues: CATSNSVGLAGGEQYF. CDR3 bases: TGTGCCACCAGTAACTCCGTAGGATTAGCGGGAGGGGAGCAGTACTTC.

The gene calls are TRBV15 and TRBJ1-6, with D unclear. V dropped 1 base and J dropped 7 bases, with 17 bases sitting between them. Germline CDR1 LNHNV, CDR2 YYDKDF (reference sequence). The CDR3 has 17 amino acids. CDR3 loop: CATSRGGGSGRNSPLHF. The CDR3 DNA follows: TGTGCCACCAGCAGAGGAGGAGGGAGCGGTAGAAATTCACCCCTCCACTTT.

In this sample, this clonotype turned up many times. The rearrangement uses TRBV29-1 and TRBJ2-5, with 9 nucleotides matching TRBD1. After removal of 4 bases from V and 2 bases from J, the junction contained 5 bases not matched to a gene. From germline, CDR1 is SQVTM and CDR2 ANQGSEA. The CDR3 loop spans 14 amino acids. CDR3: CSVVVGTGQETQYF. For the CDR3, the DNA is TGCAGCGTTGTGGTCGGGACAGGGCAAGAGACCCAGTACTTC.

The CDR3 sequence is CASSQGGLADPYEQYF. The CDR3 DNA reads as TGTGCCAGCAGCCAAGGCGGACTAGCGGATCCCTACGAGCAGTACTTC. The V and J genes are TRBV7-3 and TRBJ2-7, with 10 nucleotides matching TRBD2. Per the germline V gene, CDR1 is SGHTA and CDR2 is FQGTGA. V dropped 5 bases and J dropped 2; count of bases not matched to a gene: 9. CDR3 length: 16 amino acids.

This clonotype was detected a few times. Compared with germline, one end of the junction differs, possibly owing to a read error. CDR3 loop: CASSQAQVPGELFF. In DNA, the CDR3 is TGCGCCAGCAGCCAAGCTCAGGTCCCCGGGGAGCTGTTTTTT. V gene TRBV11-2 combines with J gene TRBJ2-2, with D unclear. The V gene's germline CDR1 is SGHAT and CDR2 FQNNGV. The CDR3 has 14 amino acids.

This clonotype was counted between two and nine times. J is TRBJ1-2 and V is TRBV9, with a possible D match to TRBD1 (6 bases). Looked up from germline, CDR1 is SGDLS and CDR2 is YYNGEE. The CDR3 is made up of 16 amino acids. V dropped 0 bases and J dropped 3 bases, with 15 bases sitting between them. The CDR3 reads CASSVGLRGGDYGYTF. CDR3 nucleotide sequence: TGTGCCAGCAGCGTAGGACTGAGGGGGGGAGACTATGGCTACACCTTC.

The chain carries TRBV7-8 and TRBJ1-4; D is perhaps TRBD1 (5 bases). Germline CDR1 and CDR2: SGHVS and FQNEAQ. This CDR3 region has 16 residues. The CDR3, as DNA: TGTGCGAGCGTAAGGGACCGGGTTGCAACTAATGAAAAACTGTTTTTT. This sequence encodes CASVRDRVATNEKLFF.

There are many counts of this clonotype. The chain combines TRBV12-3 or TRBV12-4 with TRBJ1-2; D is ambiguous. V shed 4 bases and J shed 7 bases, with 10 bases lying between them. This CDR3 is 12 amino acids long. Here the CDR3 DNA reads TGTGCCAGCAGTTGGACGGAGGTTGGCTACACCTTC. Its translation: CASSWTEVGYTF.

The V and J genes are TRBV6-1 and TRBJ2-3, with D possibly being TRBD2 (5 bases). V gave up 3 bases and J gave up 0 bases, with 13 bases separating them. This CDR3 region has 16 residues. Germline V gene sequence: CDR1 MNHNS, CDR2 SASEGT. The CDR3 DNA reads TGTGCCAGCAGTGAGTGGGGAGCCCCGAGCACAGATACGCAGTATTTT. Translation gives CASSEWGAPSTDTQYF.

The chain uses TRBV19 and TRBJ1-1; tentatively, D is TRBD1 (5 bases). CDR3 length equals 16 residues. The germline CDR1 and CDR2 sequences are LNHDA and SQIVND (reference sequence). V was pared by 7 bases and J by 4 bases, with 22 bases between. The CDR3 DNA reads as TGTGCCAGTAATATCCCAGGGAGGCGGGGTGCCACTGAAGCTTTCTTT. Protein product: CASNIPGRRGATEAFF. Full variable domain (outside the CDR3, taken from reference TRBV19 and TRBJ1-1): DGGITQSPKYLFRKEGQNVTLSCEQNLNHDAMYWYRQDPGQGLRLIYYSQIVNDFQKGDIAEGYSVSREKKESFPLTVTSAQKNPTAFYLCASNIPGRRGATEAFFGQGTRLTVV.

This clonotype showed up just a few times. The chain links TRBV2 to TRBJ1-1, with a possible D match to TRBD1 (6 bases). The CDR3 is made up of 15 amino acids. Germline CDR1 reads SNHLY; CDR2 reads FYNNEI. V shed 6 bases and J shed 3 bases, with 17 bases lying between them. In DNA, the CDR3 is TGTGCCAGCAGACGAACCACGGGGGCCCACACTGAAGCTTTCTTT. As protein: CASRRTTGAHTEAFF.

The chain carries TRBV5-1 and TRBJ2-5; 12 bases are a match to TRBD2. CDR3 length: 15 amino acids. The J segment lost 9 bases and the V segment lost 0 bases, leaving 6 bases of the junction unmatched. The germline gives CDR1 SGHRS, CDR2 YFSETQ. The CDR3 sequence is CASSLVLAGGGSQYF. CDR3 nucleotides: TGCGCCAGCAGCTTGGTACTAGCGGGAGGTGGTTCCCAGTACTTC. Drawing the rest from reference TRBV5-1 and TRBJ2-5, the complete variable domain is KAGVTQTPRYLIKTRGQQVTLSCSPISGHRSVSWYQQTPGQGLQFLFEYFSETQRNKGNFPGRFSGRQFSNSRSEMNVSTLELGDSALYLCASSLVLAGGGSQYFGPGTRLLVL.

V and J are TRBV2 and TRBJ2-7, with 9 bases matching TRBD1. Germline CDR1 SNHLY, CDR2 FYNNEI. The junction had 9 bases not matched to a gene; V was cut back by 5 bases and J by 4 bases. The CDR3 covers 15 residues. CDR3 nucleotides: TGTGCCAGCAGTCGACGGACAGGGGTAGAGTACGAGCAGTACTTC. It is translated as CASSRRTGVEYEQYF.